This TCR beta chain was captured by sequencing in a study of blood T cell repertoires in COVID-19. Study-level information: Acute-phase and convalescent COVID-19 samples originated in the United States, Italy and Spain. T cells, B-cell-depleted T cells, or PBMCs supplied cDNA or gDNA.

The CDR3 contains 18 residues. Germline V gives CDR1 SGDLS, CDR2 YYNGEE. The germline V and J ends were trimmed by 3 bases and 4 bases, with 23 bases remaining between them. In the study's own analysis: Quantification of nucleated cells was approximated via reference gene primer amplification. Sequencing used immunoSEQ multiplex PCR; TCRdb keeps in-frame clones, though not all of them. The DNA was the basis for D and trimming; V, J and clone size are from that table. This table has about 120,000 clones, around 81% appearing once. This clonotype was obtained from a man aged 65 to 85 with acute or convalescent COVID-19. Sample: peripheral blood. V gene TRBV9 combines with J gene TRBJ1-3, with D perhaps TRBD1 (6 bases). CDR3 nucleotide sequence: TGTGCCAGCAGCGCCCAGGGGCAGGGGTATGGAGCGGGAAACACCATATATTTT. Amino acids: CASSAQGQGYGAGNTIYF.